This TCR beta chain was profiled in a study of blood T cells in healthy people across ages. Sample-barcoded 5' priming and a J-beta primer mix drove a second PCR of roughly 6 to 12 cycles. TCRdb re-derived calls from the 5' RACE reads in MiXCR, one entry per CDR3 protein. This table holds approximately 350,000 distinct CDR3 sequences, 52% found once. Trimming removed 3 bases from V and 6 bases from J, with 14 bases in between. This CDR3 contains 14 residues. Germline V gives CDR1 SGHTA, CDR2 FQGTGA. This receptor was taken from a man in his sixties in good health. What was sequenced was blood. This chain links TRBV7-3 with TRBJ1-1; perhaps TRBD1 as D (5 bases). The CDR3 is CASSLTGGLAEAFF. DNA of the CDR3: TGTGCCAGCAGCTTGACGGGGGGATTAGCTGAAGCTTTCTTT.